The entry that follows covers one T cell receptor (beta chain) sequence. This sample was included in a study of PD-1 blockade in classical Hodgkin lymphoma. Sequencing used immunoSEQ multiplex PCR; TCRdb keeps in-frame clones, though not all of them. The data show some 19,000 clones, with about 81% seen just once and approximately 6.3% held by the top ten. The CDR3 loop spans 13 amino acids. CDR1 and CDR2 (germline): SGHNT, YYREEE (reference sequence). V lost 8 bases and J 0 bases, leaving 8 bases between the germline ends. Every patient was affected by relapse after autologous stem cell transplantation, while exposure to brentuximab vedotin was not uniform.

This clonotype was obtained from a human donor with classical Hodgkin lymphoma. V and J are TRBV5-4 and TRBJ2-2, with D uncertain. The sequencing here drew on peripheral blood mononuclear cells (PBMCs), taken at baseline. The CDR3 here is CASLSANTGELFF. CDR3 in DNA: TGTGCCAGTTTATCCGCGAACACCGGGGAGCTGTTTTTT.